This T cell receptor beta chain came from a study of blood T cell repertoires in COVID-19. Turning to the study itself: T cells, B-cell-depleted T cells, or PBMCs supplied cDNA or gDNA.

Germline lookup yields CDR1 MDHEN and CDR2 SYDVKM. The CDR3 consists of 12 residues. V lost 6 bases and J 2 bases, leaving 8 bases between the germline ends. Repertoires were generated with immunoSEQ multiplex PCR, while TCRdb's copy carries only in-frame clones and drops some. The sample consists of 150,000 to 200,000 clones, 80% to 85% of them appearing once. The V and J genes are TRBV28 and TRBJ2-7, with TRBD1 as a possible D gene (7 bases). This clonotype originated in an elderly woman with active or convalescent COVID-19. What was sequenced was peripheral blood. Written as DNA, the CDR3 is TGTGCCAGCAGCAGGGGGGCCTACGAGCAGTACTTC. As protein: CASSRGAYEQYF.